This passage covers 12 T cell receptor beta chains from one sample sequenced in a study of beta chain features in type 1 diabetes (dated by TCRdb to the late 2010s). The library was made by the immunoSEQ multiplex PCR assay. The entire isolated RNA was reverse transcribed using the High Capacity cDNA Reverse Transcription Kit, and thus expressed TCRB transcripts were sequenced. This immuneACCESS table, as held by TCRdb, lists in-frame sequences with V and J called but not all clones. Of the missing ones, under half trace to an unresolved V gene in checked studies; the others have no known cause. The sample table holds around 450,000 clones, of which approximately 10% were seen once. Jointly, the top ten make up about 0.042% of the sample. Sequencing was performed on naive CD4+ T cells from blood. The cell subset or site label corresponds to: true naive CD4+ T cells. The receptors come from a woman younger than 35 in good health.

This clone showed up many times. V is TRBV28 and J is TRBJ2-5; D is possibly TRBD1 (5 bases). The CDR3 sequence is 14 residues long. Trimming took 5 bases from V and 5 from J, leaving 15 bases between them. Germline V gives CDR1 MDHEN, CDR2 SYDVKM. The CDR3 region has the DNA TGTGCCAGCAGTCCCATGGGGCCAGGGGAGACCCAGTACTTC. This codes for CASSPMGPGETQYF.

The chain recombines TRBV29-1 with TRBJ2-3; D is possibly TRBD1 (6 bases). Per the germline V gene, CDR1 is SQVTM and CDR2 is ANQGSEA. This CDR3 has 14 residues. V dropped 3 bases and J dropped 1 base, with 11 bases sitting between them. CDR3 sequence (DNA): TGCAGCGTTGAGCCCAGGACAGGCACAGATACGCAGTATTTT. Its translation: CSVEPRTGTDTQYF.

The chain joins TRBV21-1 to TRBJ2-7. TRBV21-1 is termed a pseudogene. The CDR3 runs 15 residues. CDR3 amino acids: CASSPLLVGYYEQYV. Written as DNA, the CDR3 is TGTGCCAGCAGCCCCCTTCTGGTGGGGTACTACGAGCAGTACGTC.

In this sample, this clone turned up a few times. The sample contains more than one DNA sequence encoding this CDR3. The V gene is TRBV29-1, the J gene TRBJ1-1; D is ambiguous. CDR1 SQVTM and CDR2 ANQGSEA come from the germline V gene. Trimming removed 2 bases at V and 0 bases at J, with 7 bases between. The CDR3 has 13 amino acids. CDR3 nucleotides: TGCAGCGTTGAACGACCGTTGAACACTGAAGCTTTCTTT. It yields the protein CSVERPLNTEAFF.

The chain employs TRBV29-1 and TRBJ1-4; D call uncertain. CDR1 SQVTM and CDR2 ANQGSEA come from the germline V gene. The CDR3 is 12 amino acids. Trimming stripped 0 bases from V and 8 bases from J, with 7 bases between. Written as DNA, the CDR3 is TGCAGCGTTGAAGATAACCGGGAAAAACTGTTTTTT. Translating it yields CSVEDNREKLFF.

The rearrangement links TRBV14 to TRBJ2-7; D is ambiguous. Looked up from germline, CDR1 is SGHDN and CDR2 is FVKESK. This CDR3 has 16 amino acids. V shed 0 bases and J shed 0 bases, with 12 bases lying between them. The CDR3, as DNA: TGTGCCAGCAGCCAAGACTGGGCGGTGAGCTCCTACGAGCAGTACTTC. Translated, it gives CASSQDWAVSSYEQYF.

About this clone itself: At one boundary the junction diverges from the germline segment, which might be a read error. The chain is built from TRBV7-2 and TRBJ2-5; 12 bases align to TRBD2. Per the germline V gene, CDR1 is SGHTA and CDR2 is FQGNSA. This CDR3 is 17 amino acids long. The CDR3 coding sequence is TGTGCCAGCAGCTTAGTTTCTAGCGGGAGGGGACAAGAGGCCCAGTACTTC. Its translation: CASSLVSSGRGQEAQYF.

This clone turned up a few times. The gene calls are TRBV10-3 and TRBJ2-5; the D gene is possibly TRBD1 (6 bases). The ends were cut back, 2 bases at V and 5 bases at J, with 12 bases in the middle. Germline assignment: CDR1 ENHRY and CDR2 SYGVKD. This CDR3 has 14 amino acids. The CDR3 DNA follows: TGTGCCATCAGTGAGCGACAGGCATGGGAGACCCAGTACTTC. Protein product: CAISERQAWETQYF.

The rearrangement links TRBV27 to TRBJ1-6; TRBD1 aligns across 10 bases. The CDR3 covers 15 residues. V shed 1 base, J shed 7 bases, and the junction held 1 base outside the gene matches. Per germline, CDR1 MNHEY and CDR2 SMNVEV (reference sequence). CDR3 amino acids: CASSLWGQGNSPLHF. The CDR3 region has the DNA TGTGCCAGCAGTTTATGGGGACAGGGGAATTCACCCCTCCACTTT.

The chain couples TRBV7-8 to TRBJ2-3, with TRBD2 matching over 9 bases. V lost 4 bases, J lost 0 bases, and 5 bases stayed unmatched. The CDR3 loop spans 16 amino acids. Germline V gene lookup returns CDR1 SGHVS and CDR2 FQNEAQ. The CDR3 DNA reads TGTGCCAGCAGCTCAGTAGCGGGGGAGAGCACAGATACGCAGTATTTT. Its protein product is CASSSVAGESTDTQYF.

This clone has a handful of counts. CDR3 region: CASSEGDRQETQYF. In DNA form, the CDR3 reads TGTGCCAGCAGTGAAGGGGACAGGCAAGAGACCCAGTACTTC. This chain joins TRBV2 and TRBJ2-5; TRBD1 agrees at 8 bases. Germline CDR1 is SNHLY and CDR2 is FYNNEI. V was pared by 1 base and J by 2 bases, with 0 bases of the junction left unmatched. This CDR3 spans 14 amino acids.

This clone has only a few counts. This chain uses TRBV19 with TRBJ2-1, with D perhaps TRBD2 (6 bases). Germline CDR1 LNHDA, CDR2 SQIVND (reference sequence). This CDR3 comprises 14 residues. Trimming left V 3 bases short and J 6 bases short, with 12 bases between. The CDR3 coding sequence is TGTGCCAGTAGTATTGGGGGAGGTTCCAATGAGCAGTTCTTC. This codes for CASSIGGGSNEQFF. Looking up the rest from reference TRBV19 and TRBJ2-1 gives the full variable domain: DGGITQSPKYLFRKEGQNVTLSCEQNLNHDAMYWYRQDPGQGLRLIYYSQIVNDFQKGDIAEGYSVSREKKESFPLTVTSAQKNPTAFYLCASSIGGGSNEQFFGPGTRLTVL.